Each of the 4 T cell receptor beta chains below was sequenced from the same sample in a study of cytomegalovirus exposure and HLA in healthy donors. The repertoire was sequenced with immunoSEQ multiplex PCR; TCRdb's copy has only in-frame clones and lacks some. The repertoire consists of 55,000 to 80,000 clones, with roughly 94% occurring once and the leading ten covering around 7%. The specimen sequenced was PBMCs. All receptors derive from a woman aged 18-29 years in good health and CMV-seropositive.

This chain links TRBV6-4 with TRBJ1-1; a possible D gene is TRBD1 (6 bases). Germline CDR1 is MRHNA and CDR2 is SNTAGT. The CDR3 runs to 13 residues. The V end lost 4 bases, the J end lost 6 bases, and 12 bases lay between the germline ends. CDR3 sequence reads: CASSAREGAEAFF. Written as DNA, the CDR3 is TGTGCCAGCAGTGCGAGGGAGGGGGCTGAAGCTTTCTTT.

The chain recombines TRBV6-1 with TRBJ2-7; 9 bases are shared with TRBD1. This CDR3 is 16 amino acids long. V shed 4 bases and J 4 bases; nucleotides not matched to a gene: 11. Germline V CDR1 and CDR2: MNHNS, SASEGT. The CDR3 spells CASSALMGQGSYEQYF. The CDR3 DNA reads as TGTGCCAGCAGTGCGCTTATGGGACAGGGATCGTACGAGCAGTACTTC.

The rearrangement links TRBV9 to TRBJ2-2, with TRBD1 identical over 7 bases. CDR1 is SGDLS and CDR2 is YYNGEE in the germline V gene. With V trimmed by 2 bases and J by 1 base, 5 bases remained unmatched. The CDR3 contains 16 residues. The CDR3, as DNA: TGTGCCAGCAGCGTTTACCGGGACAGGAACACCGGGGAGCTGTTTTTT. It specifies CASSVYRDRNTGELFF.

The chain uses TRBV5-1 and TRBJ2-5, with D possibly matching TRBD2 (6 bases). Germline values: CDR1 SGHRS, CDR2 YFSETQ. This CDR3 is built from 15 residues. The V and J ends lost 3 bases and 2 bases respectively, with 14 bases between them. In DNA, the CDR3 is TGCGCCAGCAGCTGGGGGACTCCACCTCAAGAGACCCAGTACTTC. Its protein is CASSWGTPPQETQYF.